Included here is one T cell receptor (beta chain) sequence, with context. The specificity of this receptor is unknown. The junction and the germline gene differ at one end; a read error may be behind it. From the cysteine up to the phenylalanine, the CDR3 has a length of 14 residues. The only DNA kept is the CDR3, 42 bases in frame from the first base. In the germline V gene, CDR1 corresponds to SGHRS and CDR2 to YFSETQ. These data are taken from a study of T cells in Graves' hyperthyroidism and ophthalmopathy (dated by TCRdb to the late 2010s). Looking at the study overall: Peripheral blood samples were taken at the time of initial diagnosis, prior to any treatment. After blood sampling, hyperthyroidism patients were treated with methimazole at a starting dose of 30 mg daily, and ophthalmopathy patients were treated with high-dose intravenous methylprednisolone. The roughly 99 discovery patients were divided at random into training and test sets in a 7:3 ratio. TCR V-J signatures able to tell the groups apart were searched for in a discovery cohort of 95 to 100 patients, of whom roughly 42 had Graves' ophthalmopathy and about 60 had stable Graves' hyperthyroidism. The paper reports TCR Vbeta CDR3 sequencing of over 130 peripheral blood samples: around 41 ophthalmopathy, fewer than 80 hyperthyroidism and around 17 progressor patients. Thyroid tissue and blood T-cell repertoires from several Graves' hyperthyroidism patients were also compared in the study. An independent validation cohort of around 19 hyperthyroidism patients and approximately 17 patients who later progressed to ophthalmopathy tested prospective prediction of ophthalmopathy. Paper-wide results and their limitations: In validation, progression to ophthalmopathy was predicted by the model with nearly 71% sensitivity and nearly 75% specificity, a median of about 6 months before onset. No statistical method was used to fix the sample size in advance, and group allocation was not hidden from the investigators. Most expanded thyroid clonotypes (frequency above 0.001) were also found in blood, which suggests that blood repertoires may mirror thyroid immune responses. In cross-validation, a model built on a 13 V-J signature told ophthalmopathy apart from stable hyperthyroidism with just under 90% sensitivity and 81% to 82% specificity, and in testing the same model reached 80%/75%.

TCR beta CDR3 regions were amplified from RNA transcripts. The first round of RT-PCR for the TCR CDR3 was performed with the HTBI primer set and the Qiagen OneStep RT-PCR kit. Libraries were constructed in a second round of multiplex PCR, after which size selection and purification were carried out. Sequencing of the libraries was done on an Illumina HiSeq2000 using paired-end 100 bp reads. The original methods were these. SOAPnuke was used to process the raw data, with reads discarded if the reads contained adapters or uncalled bases, had a mean Phred below 15, or lacked an exact constant-primer or identifier match. High-quality paired reads were merged using COPE v1.2.5, and each unique nucleotide sequence was defined as a clonotype. MiTCR v1.1 was used to align clonotypes to the IMGT TRBV, TRBD and TRBJ reference segments. The analysis was restricted to V-J combinations with a frequency above 0.0001, which together covered roughly 99% of the repertoires. A TCS score was defined as the ratio of F50 (clonal expansion) to E x V (chaos), with BLOSUM62-based TCRdist applied between CDR3 peptides within each V-J. Welch's t-statistics and random forest reduced fewer than 600 V-J features to 13, which were used in a naive Bayes classifier (R e1071). The public sequencing data were trimmed at Q25 with fastp and processed into clonotypes with MiXCR by TCRdb, which kept only in-frame beta chains. All rows with the same CDR3 protein become a single entry with the most common DNA and genes. TCRdb, not the original authors, processed these V and J calls. The sample table shows approximately 600,000 distinct CDR3 sequences, and 15% to 20% are seen once. Around 4% of the sample lies in the top ten.

A patient counted as having stable Graves' hyperthyroidism if no progression to ophthalmopathy occurred over 18 months of follow-up. Hyperthyroidism patients were newly diagnosed, had a disease duration of under 2 months, and were aged 18 to 65 years. Any patient with an uncontrolled infection, another autoimmune disease, pregnancy or lactation was excluded. Diagnoses were established on the basis of clinical symptoms, serum thyroxine and TRAb, thyroid ultrasound, and orbital computed tomography. PBMCs were separated from approximately 9.9 ml of fresh peripheral blood using Ficoll-Paque density gradient centrifugation. Total RNA was extracted with Trizol reagent, and quality was checked on an Agilent 2100 Bioanalyzer.

The sequence came from a woman aged 30 to 39 with Graves' hyperthyroidism. The specimen sequenced was blood. The chain joins TRBV5-1 to TRBJ1-6; the D gene cannot be resolved reliably. CDR3 region: CASSPRGPDSPLHF. DNA sequence: TGCGCCAGCAGCCCAAGAGGGCCCGATTCCCCCCTCCACTTT.